This T cell receptor (beta chain) was documented in a study of cytomegalovirus exposure and HLA in healthy donors. Study-wide results and caveats: A later analysis reported that several of the most significant clusters appeared to be linked to common viral pathogens, among them Epstein-Barr virus. For cytomegalovirus status, the classifier reportedly gave diagnoses with high specificity and sensitivity.

V was pared by 0 bases and J by 2 bases, with 8 bases between. The length of the CDR3 is 14 residues. Per the germline V gene, CDR1 is SGHDT and CDR2 is YYEEEE. The PCR used 60 Vbeta and 13 Jbeta primers. The assay was immunoSEQ multiplex PCR, and TCRdb's table has in-frame clones only and misses some. The sample shows 90,000 to 120,000 clones, 74% of them seen only once. A word on this clone: Its antigen is as yet unknown.

Input material: PBMCs. This TCR was sampled from a man aged 50 to 59 in good health and CMV-seropositive. The V and J genes are TRBV5-6 and TRBJ1-2, with D possibly being TRBD1 (5 bases). CDR3: CASSLAGPNYGYTF. The CDR3 nucleotides are TGTGCCAGCAGCTTGGCAGGGCCGAACTATGGCTACACCTTC. The full variable domain, rest sourced from reference TRBV5-6 and TRBJ1-2, is DAGVTQSPTHLIKTRGQQVTLRCSPKSGHDTVSWYQQALGQGPQFIFQYYEEEERQRGNFPDRFSGHQFPNYSSELNVNALLLGDSALYLCASSLAGPNYGYTFGSGTRLTVV.